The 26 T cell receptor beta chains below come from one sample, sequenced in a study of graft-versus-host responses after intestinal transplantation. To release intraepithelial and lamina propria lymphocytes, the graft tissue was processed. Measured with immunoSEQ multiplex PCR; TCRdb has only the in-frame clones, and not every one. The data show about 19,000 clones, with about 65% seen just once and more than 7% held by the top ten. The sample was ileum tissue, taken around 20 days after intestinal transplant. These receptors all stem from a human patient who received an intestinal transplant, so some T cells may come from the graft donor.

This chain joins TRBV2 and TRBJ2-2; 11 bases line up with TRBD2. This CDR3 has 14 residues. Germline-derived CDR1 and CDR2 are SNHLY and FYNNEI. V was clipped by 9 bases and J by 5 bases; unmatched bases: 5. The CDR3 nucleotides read TGTGCCAGAGGTCCTAGCGGGAGGACCGGGGAGCTGTTTTTT. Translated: CARGPSGRTGELFF.

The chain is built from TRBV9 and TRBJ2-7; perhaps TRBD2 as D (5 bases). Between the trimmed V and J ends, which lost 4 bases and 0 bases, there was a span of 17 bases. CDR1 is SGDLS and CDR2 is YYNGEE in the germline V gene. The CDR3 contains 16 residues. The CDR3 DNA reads TGTGCCAGCAGCCCAGAGACGGGGTGGGGCTCCTACGAGCAGTACTTC. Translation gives CASSPETGWGSYEQYF.

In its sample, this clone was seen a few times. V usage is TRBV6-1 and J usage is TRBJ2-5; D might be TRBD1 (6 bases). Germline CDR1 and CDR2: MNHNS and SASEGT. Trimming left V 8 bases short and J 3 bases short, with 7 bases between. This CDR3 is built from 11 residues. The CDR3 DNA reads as TGTGCCAGCCACAGGGAAGAGACCCAGTACTTC. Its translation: CASHREETQYF.

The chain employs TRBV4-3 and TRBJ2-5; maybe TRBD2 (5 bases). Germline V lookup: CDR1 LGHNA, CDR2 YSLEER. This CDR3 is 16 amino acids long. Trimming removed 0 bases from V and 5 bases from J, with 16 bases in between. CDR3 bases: TGCGCCAGCAGCCAAGAGTTATTCGCGGGCTTGGAGACCCAGTACTTC. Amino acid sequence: CASSQELFAGLETQYF.

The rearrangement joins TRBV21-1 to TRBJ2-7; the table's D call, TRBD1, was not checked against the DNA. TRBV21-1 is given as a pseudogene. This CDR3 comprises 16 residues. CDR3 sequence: CASSKRDSWSSYEQYF. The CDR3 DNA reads TGTGCCAGCAGCAAACGGGACAGCTGGAGCTCCTACGAGCAGTACTTC.

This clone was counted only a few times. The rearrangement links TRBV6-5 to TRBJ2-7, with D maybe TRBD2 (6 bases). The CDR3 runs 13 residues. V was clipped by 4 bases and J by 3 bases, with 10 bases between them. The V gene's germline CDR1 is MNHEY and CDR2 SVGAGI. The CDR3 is CASSLGTHYEQYF. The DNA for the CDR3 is TGTGCCAGCAGTTTAGGGACTCACTACGAGCAGTACTTC.

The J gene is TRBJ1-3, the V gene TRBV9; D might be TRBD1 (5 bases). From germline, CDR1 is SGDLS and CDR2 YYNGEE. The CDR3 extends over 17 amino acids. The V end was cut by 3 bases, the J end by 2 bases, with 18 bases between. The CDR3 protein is CASSAFDRFFTGNTIYF. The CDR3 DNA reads TGTGCCAGCAGCGCGTTTGACAGATTTTTCACTGGAAACACCATATATTTT.

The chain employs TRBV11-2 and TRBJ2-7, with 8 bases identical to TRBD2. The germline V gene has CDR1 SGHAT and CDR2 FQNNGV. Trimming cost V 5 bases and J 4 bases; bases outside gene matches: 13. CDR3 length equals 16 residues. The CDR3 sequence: CASSHPLSGGTYEQYF. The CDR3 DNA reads TGTGCCAGCAGCCACCCACTGAGCGGGGGAACTTACGAGCAGTACTTC.

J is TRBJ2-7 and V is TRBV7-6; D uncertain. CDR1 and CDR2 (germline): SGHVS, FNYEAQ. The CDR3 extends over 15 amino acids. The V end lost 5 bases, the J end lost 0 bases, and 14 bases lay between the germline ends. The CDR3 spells CASSPMTDLSYEQYF. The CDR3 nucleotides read TGTGCCAGCAGCCCGATGACTGATCTCTCCTACGAGCAGTACTTC.

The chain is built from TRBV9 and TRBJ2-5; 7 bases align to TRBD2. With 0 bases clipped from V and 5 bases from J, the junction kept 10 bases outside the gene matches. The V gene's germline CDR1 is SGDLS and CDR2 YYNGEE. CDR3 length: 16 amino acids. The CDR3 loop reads CASSVDGRPAWETQYF. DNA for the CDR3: TGTGCCAGCAGCGTAGACGGGAGGCCAGCCTGGGAGACCCAGTACTTC.

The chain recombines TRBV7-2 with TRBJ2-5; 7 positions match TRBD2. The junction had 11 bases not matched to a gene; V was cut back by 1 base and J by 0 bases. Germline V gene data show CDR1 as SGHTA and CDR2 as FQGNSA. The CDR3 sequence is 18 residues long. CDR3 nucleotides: TGTGCCAGCAGCTTAGATAAGTCGACTAGCAGCTACCAAGAGACCCAGTACTTC. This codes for CASSLDKSTSSYQETQYF.

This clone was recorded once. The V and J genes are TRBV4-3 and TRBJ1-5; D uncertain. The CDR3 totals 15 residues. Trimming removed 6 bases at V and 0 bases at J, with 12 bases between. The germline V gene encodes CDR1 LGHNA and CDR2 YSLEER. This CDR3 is CASRREHYSNQPQHF. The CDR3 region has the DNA TGCGCCAGCAGGCGGGAGCATTATAGCAATCAGCCCCAGCATTTT.

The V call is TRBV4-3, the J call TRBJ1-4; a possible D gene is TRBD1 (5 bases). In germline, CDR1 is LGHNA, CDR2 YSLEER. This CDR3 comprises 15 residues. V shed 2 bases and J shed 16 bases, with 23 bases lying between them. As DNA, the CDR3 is TGCGCCAGCAGCCAATTCCTGTATAATGGACAACCTCGGTTTTTT. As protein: CASSQFLYNGQPRFF.

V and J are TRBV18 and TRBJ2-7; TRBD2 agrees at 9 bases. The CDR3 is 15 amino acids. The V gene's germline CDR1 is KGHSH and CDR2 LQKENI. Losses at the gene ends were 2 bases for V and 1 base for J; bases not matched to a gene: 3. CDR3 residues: CASSPGLAGSYEQYF. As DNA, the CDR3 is TGTGCCAGCTCACCAGGGCTAGCGGGATCCTACGAGCAGTACTTC.

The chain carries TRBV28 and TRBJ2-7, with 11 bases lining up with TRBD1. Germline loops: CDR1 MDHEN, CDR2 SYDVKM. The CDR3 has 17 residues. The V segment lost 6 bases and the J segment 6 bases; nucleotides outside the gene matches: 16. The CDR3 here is CASSHRGQGGKAGEQYF. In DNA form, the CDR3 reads TGTGCCAGCAGCCACCGGGGACAGGGGGGCAAGGCTGGCGAGCAGTACTTC.

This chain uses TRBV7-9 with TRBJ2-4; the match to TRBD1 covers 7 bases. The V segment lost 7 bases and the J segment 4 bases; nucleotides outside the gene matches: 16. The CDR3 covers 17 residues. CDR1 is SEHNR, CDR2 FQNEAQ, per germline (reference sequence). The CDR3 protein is CASTQTGLAGGKNIQYF. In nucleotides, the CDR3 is TGTGCCAGCACGCAAACTGGGCTGGCAGGGGGAAAAAACATTCAGTACTTC.

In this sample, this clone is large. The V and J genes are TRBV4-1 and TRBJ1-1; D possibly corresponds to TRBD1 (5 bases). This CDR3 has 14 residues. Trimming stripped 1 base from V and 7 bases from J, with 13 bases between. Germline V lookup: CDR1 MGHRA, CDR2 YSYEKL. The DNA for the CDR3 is TGCGCCAGCAGCCAAGTCATAGGGGCTTTTGAAGCTTTCTTT. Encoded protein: CASSQVIGAFEAFF.

Written as DNA, the CDR3 is TGCGCCAGCAGCCAAGGACTAGCGGGGGGCACAGGCAAAAACATTCAGTACTTC. Its protein product is CASSQGLAGGTGKNIQYF. The chain has TRBV4-3 and TRBJ2-4; 13 nucleotides line up with TRBD2. The germline CDR1 and CDR2 sequences are LGHNA and YSLEER. This CDR3 comprises 18 residues. J lost 3 bases, V lost 1 base, and 6 bases had no gene match.

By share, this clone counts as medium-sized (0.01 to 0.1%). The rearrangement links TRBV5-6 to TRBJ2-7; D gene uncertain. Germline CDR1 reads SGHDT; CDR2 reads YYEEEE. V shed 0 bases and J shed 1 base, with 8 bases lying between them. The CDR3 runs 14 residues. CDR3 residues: CASSLVPGSYEQYF. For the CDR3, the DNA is TGTGCCAGCAGCTTGGTTCCAGGTTCCTACGAGCAGTACTTC.

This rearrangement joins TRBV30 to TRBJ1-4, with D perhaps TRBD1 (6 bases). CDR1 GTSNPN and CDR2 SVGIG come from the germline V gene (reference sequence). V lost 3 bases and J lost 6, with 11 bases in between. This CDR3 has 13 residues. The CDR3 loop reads CAWSGGQYEKLFF. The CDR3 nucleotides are TGTGCCTGGAGCGGGGGGCAGTATGAAAAACTGTTTTTT.

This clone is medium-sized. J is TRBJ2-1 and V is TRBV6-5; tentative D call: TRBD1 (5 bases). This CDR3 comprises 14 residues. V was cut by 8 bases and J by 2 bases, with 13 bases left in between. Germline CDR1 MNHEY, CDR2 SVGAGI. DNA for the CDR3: TGTGCCAGCTCGACAGCTCGCCCCTACAATGAGCAGTTCTTC. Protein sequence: CASSTARPYNEQFF.

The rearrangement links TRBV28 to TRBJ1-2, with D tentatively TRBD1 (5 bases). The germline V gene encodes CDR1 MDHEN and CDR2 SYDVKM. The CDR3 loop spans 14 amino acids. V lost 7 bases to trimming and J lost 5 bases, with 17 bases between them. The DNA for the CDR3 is TGTGCCAGCACCCGGACAACTTTAATATATGGCTACACCTTC. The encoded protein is CASTRTTLIYGYTF.

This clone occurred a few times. Here the CDR3 reads CASSSPGTSQETQYF. As DNA, the CDR3 is TGTGCCAGCAGTTCCCCCGGGACTTCCCAAGAGACCCAGTACTTC. This sequence joins TRBV6-5 and TRBJ2-5, with D perhaps matching TRBD2 (6 bases). Germline values: CDR1 MNHEY, CDR2 SVGAGI. Trimming pared 4 bases from V and 1 base from J, leaving 13 bases between. This CDR3 region has 15 residues.

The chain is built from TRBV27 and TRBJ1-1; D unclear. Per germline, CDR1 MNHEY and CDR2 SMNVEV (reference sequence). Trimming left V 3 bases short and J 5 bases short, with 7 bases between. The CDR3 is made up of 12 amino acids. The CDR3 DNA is TGTGCCAGCAGTTTTTCGGGGACTGAAGCTTTCTTT. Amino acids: CASSFSGTEAFF.

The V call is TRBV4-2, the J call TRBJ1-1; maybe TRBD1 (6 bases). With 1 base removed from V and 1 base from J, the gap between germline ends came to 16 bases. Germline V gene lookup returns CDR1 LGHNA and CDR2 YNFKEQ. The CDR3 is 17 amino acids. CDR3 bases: TGTGCCAGCAGCCAAGGAGGCAGGGGCAAACGGAACACTGAAGCTTTCTTT. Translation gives CASSQGGRGKRNTEAFF.

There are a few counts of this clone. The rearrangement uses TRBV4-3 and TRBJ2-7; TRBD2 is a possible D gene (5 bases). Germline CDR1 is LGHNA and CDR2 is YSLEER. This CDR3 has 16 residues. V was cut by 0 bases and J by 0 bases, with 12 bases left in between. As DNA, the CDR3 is TGCGCCAGCAGCCAAGACCCGGCCGGGAACTCCTACGAGCAGTACTTC. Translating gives CASSQDPAGNSYEQYF.